The rows below give T cell receptor beta chains drawn from one sample of a study of OX40 agonist ivuxolimab in advanced cancers. Sequencing was performed with immunoSEQ multiplex PCR; in TCRdb, only in-frame clones are kept and a portion is missing. The sample comprises roughly 100,000 clones, around 80% of which are singletons, and about 1.1% rests with the top ten. The sample consisted of CD4+ or CD8+ T cells sorted from blood, taken in a trial of the OX40 agonist ivuxolimab. The receptors come from an adult with an advanced solid tumor such as melanoma, head and neck, liver or kidney cancer. Both conserved end residues are part of each CDR3. D genes are given only for firm matches. The size field is filled for only some rows; it gives once, few, many or a size class.

v_call	j_call	d_call	cdr3_length	clone_size	cdr3_aa	cdr3_nt
TRBV28	TRBJ2-5	.	13	.	CASSMDQGETQYF	TGTGCCAGCAGTATGGACCAGGGGGAGACCCAGTACTTC
TRBV7-9	TRBJ1-6	.	14	few	CASSLKGTSDPLHF	TGTGCCAGCAGCTTAAAAGGGACATCCGATCCCCTCCACTTT
TRBV6-6	TRBJ2-3	TRBD1	15	.	CASRPQGASTDTQYF	TGTGCCAGCAGACCTCAGGGGGCTAGCACAGATACGCAGTATTTT
TRBV7-9	TRBJ2-7	.	12	.	CASSLKGIEQYF	TGTGCCAGCAGCTTAAAAGGGATCGAGCAGTACTTC
TRBV5-1	TRBJ2-2	.	11	.	CASGGPTQLFF	TGCGCCAGCGGGGGCCCCACGCAGCTGTTTTTT
TRBV30	TRBJ2-7	.	11	.	CAWRGDYEQYF	TGTGCCTGGAGAGGAGATTACGAGCAGTACTTC
TRBV11-3	TRBJ2-2	.	15	.	CASSLGQTNTGELFF	TGTGCCAGCAGCTTAGGACAGACGAACACCGGGGAGCTGTTTTTT
TRBV6-1	TRBJ1-1	TRBD1	13	.	CASKTGQNTEAFF	TGTGCCAGCAAGACAGGGCAGAACACTGAAGCTTTCTTT
TRBV28	TRBJ1-2	.	12	.	CASDRYSGGYTF	TGTGCCAGCGATCGCTATAGTGGTGGCTACACCTTC
TRBV13	TRBJ1-6	.	13	.	CASNHLGNSPLHF	TGTGCCAGCAACCATTTAGGGAATTCACCCCTCCACTTT
TRBV21-1	TRBJ1-1	.	14	.	CATLFDSVGTEAFF	TGTGCCACTCTATTTGACAGTGTTGGCACTGAAGCTTTCTTT
TRBV7-3	TRBJ2-2	.	12	.	CASSEWGRELFF	TGTGCCAGCAGCGAGTGGGGTCGGGAGCTGTTTTTT
TRBV9	TRBJ2-3	TRBD2	16	.	CASSVGTSGFTDTQYF	TGTGCCAGCAGCGTAGGGACTAGCGGTTTCACAGATACGCAGTATTTT
TRBV30	TRBJ1-1	.	14	.	CAWNSGRMNTEAFF	TGTGCCTGGAACTCCGGGCGCATGAACACTGAAGCTTTCTTT
TRBV11-1	TRBJ1-1	.	15	.	CASSFTPGGETEAFF	TGTGCCAGCAGTTTTACCCCCGGGGGGGAAACTGAAGCTTTCTTT
TRBV19	TRBJ1-1	.	12	.	CASSFRNTEAFF	TGTGCCAGTAGCTTCCGTAACACTGAAGCTTTCTTT
TRBV11-2	TRBJ2-2	.	15	.	CASSVARANTGELFF	TGTGCCAGCAGCGTCGCGAGGGCGAACACCGGGGAGCTGTTTTTT
TRBV21-1	TRBJ2-7	.	11	.	CASNSFYEQYF	TGTGCCAGCAACAGCTTCTACGAGCAGTACTTC
TRBV15	TRBJ2-6	.	14	.	CATSRDTGANVLTF	TGTGCCACCAGCAGAGATACGGGGGCCAACGTCCTGACTTTC
TRBV19	TRBJ2-2	.	15	.	CASESLWHTTGELFF	TGTGCCAGTGAATCCCTTTGGCACACTACCGGGGAGCTGTTTTTT
TRBV19	TRBJ1-2	.	15	.	CASSISSSINYGYTF	TGTGCCAGTAGTATAAGTAGCAGCATTAACTATGGCTACACCTTC
TRBV4-1	TRBJ1-5	TRBD1	16	.	CASSQWAQGASQPQHF	TGCGCCAGCAGCCAATGGGCTCAGGGGGCAAGTCAGCCCCAGCATTTT
TRBV9	TRBJ1-2	TRBD1	14	.	CASSAGQGDYGYTF	TGTGCCAGCAGCGCGGGACAGGGGGACTATGGCTACACCTTC
TRBV5-6	TRBJ1-3	TRBD1	14	.	CASSPTGGGNTIYF	TGTGCCAGCAGCCCCACAGGGGGCGGAAACACCATATATTTT
TRBV30	TRBJ1-3	.	12	few	CAWSGSGNTIYF	TGTGCCTGGAGTGGTTCTGGAAACACCATATATTTT
TRBV2	TRBJ1-5	.	16	.	CASSEGQGYSNQPQHF	TGTGCCAGCAGTGAGGGGCAGGGTTATAGCAATCAGCCCCAGCATTTT
TRBV19	TRBJ1-5	.	14	.	CASTATGNNQPQHF	TGTGCCAGTACCGCGACAGGCAACAATCAGCCCCAGCATTTT
TRBV7-2	TRBJ2-2	.	16	few	CASSPRDGSNTGELFF	TGTGCCAGCAGCCCCCGGGACGGATCGAACACCGGGGAGCTGTTTTTT
TRBV6-5	TRBJ2-1	TRBD1	14	once	CASSSGQGWNEQFF	TGTGCCAGCAGCTCCGGACAGGGCTGGAATGAGCAGTTCTTC
TRBV28	TRBJ1-2	.	12	.	CASRRRLYGYTF	TGTGCCAGCAGGCGTCGCCTCTATGGCTACACCTTC
TRBV18	TRBJ2-2	.	16	.	CASSPSHVANTGELFF	TGTGCCAGCTCACCCTCCCACGTAGCGAACACCGGGGAGCTGTTTTTT
TRBV18	TRBJ1-5	TRBD1	15	.	CASSPGQVSNQPQHF	TGTGCCAGCTCACCGGGACAGGTTAGCAATCAGCCCCAGCATTTT
TRBV6-1	TRBJ2-1	TRBD1	16	.	CASSERGTVSYNEQFF	TGTGCCAGCAGTGAAAGGGGGACAGTTTCCTACAATGAGCAGTTCTTC
TRBV7-9	TRBJ2-4	.	16	.	CASSVDGSPKRNIQYF	TGTGCCAGCAGCGTAGACGGGTCACCAAAGAGAAACATTCAGTACTTC
TRBV5-1	TRBJ2-3	TRBD1	16	.	CASSSGQGSYTDTQYF	TGCGCCAGCAGCTCGGGACAGGGGTCCTACACAGATACGCAGTATTTT